A selection of T cell receptor beta chains follows, all from one sample in a study of identical twins. TCRdb re-derived calls from the 5' RACE reads in MiXCR, one entry per CDR3 protein. Of 500,000 to 600,000 distinct CDR3 sequences listed, approximately 22% are singletons. The data also belong to a second study, concerning T cells expressing NK-cell markers.

What was sequenced was CD4+ T cells sorted from blood. Every receptor here comes from a young woman in good health. CDR3s include the opening cysteine and the closing phenylalanine or tryptophan. Each record gives: clone size, D gene, V gene, J gene, CDR3 DNA, CDR3 protein. D genes are given only for firm matches. Only part of the rows carry a size: once, few, many, or a class if the clone is expanded.

clone size: .; D gene: TRBD1; V gene: TRBV20-1; J gene: TRBJ2-1; CDR3 DNA: TGCAGTGCCATCCCTCGGACAGGAAGTCACAATGAGCAGTTCTTC; CDR3 protein: CSAIPRTGSHNEQFF
clone size: many; D gene: TRBD2; V gene: TRBV7-2; J gene: TRBJ2-3; CDR3 DNA: TGTGCCAGCGATGTGGGAGGGCCGTCGAATACGCAGTATTTT; CDR3 protein: CASDVGGPSNTQYF
clone size: .; D gene: .; V gene: TRBV4-2; J gene: TRBJ1-2; CDR3 DNA: TGTGCCAGCAGCCAAGTGGATAGGGACGGCTACACCTTC; CDR3 protein: CASSQVDRDGYTF
clone size: few; D gene: .; V gene: TRBV3-1; J gene: TRBJ2-3; CDR3 DNA: TGTGCCAGCAGCCAAGCTCGGGACACCCTGCAGTATTTT; CDR3 protein: CASSQARDTLQYF
clone size: few; D gene: .; V gene: TRBV12-3/TRBV12-4; J gene: TRBJ1-1; CDR3 DNA: TGTGCCAGCGGGTTCTCCTTGAACACTGAAGCTTTCTTT; CDR3 protein: CASGFSLNTEAFF
clone size: .; D gene: .; V gene: TRBV7-2; J gene: TRBJ2-1; CDR3 DNA: TGTGCCAGCAGCTTAGGACTACCCTCGAACAATGAGCAGTTCTTC; CDR3 protein: CASSLGLPSNNEQFF
clone size: .; D gene: .; V gene: TRBV7-9; J gene: TRBJ1-1; CDR3 DNA: TGTGCCAGCAGCTTTGCGGAAGTGCGAGCTTTCTTT; CDR3 protein: CASSFAEVRAFF
clone size: few; D gene: .; V gene: TRBV7-9; J gene: TRBJ2-7; CDR3 DNA: TGTGCCAGCGGCTTCGACCGAACCTACGAGCAGTACTTC; CDR3 protein: CASGFDRTYEQYF
clone size: .; D gene: TRBD2; V gene: TRBV7-9; J gene: TRBJ2-2; CDR3 DNA: TGTGCCAGCAGCTTATCCAGACTAGCAGCTAACACCGGGGAGCTGTTTTTT; CDR3 protein: CASSLSRLAANTGELFF
clone size: .; D gene: TRBD1; V gene: TRBV5-1; J gene: TRBJ2-3; CDR3 DNA: TGCGCCAGCAGCTTCCGGGACAGGGCCACAGATACGCAGTATTTT; CDR3 protein: CASSFRDRATDTQYF
clone size: few; D gene: TRBD2; V gene: TRBV10-3; J gene: TRBJ2-1; CDR3 DNA: TGTGCCATCAGTATCGCCGGGACTAGCTACAATGAGCAGTTCTTC; CDR3 protein: CAISIAGTSYNEQFF
clone size: few; D gene: .; V gene: TRBV15; J gene: TRBJ2-7; CDR3 DNA: TGTGCCACCAGCAGGTCACGACAGGTTCAATCCTACGAGCAGTACTTC; CDR3 protein: CATSRSRQVQSYEQYF
clone size: few; D gene: .; V gene: TRBV7-9; J gene: TRBJ2-7; CDR3 DNA: TGTGCCAGCAGCTTCCAGAACTACGAGCAGTACTTC; CDR3 protein: CASSFQNYEQYF
clone size: many; D gene: .; V gene: TRBV12-3/TRBV12-4; J gene: TRBJ1-1; CDR3 DNA: TGTGCCAGCACCCGGTGGGCAGACTACACTGAAGCTTTCTTT; CDR3 protein: CASTRWADYTEAFF
clone size: .; D gene: .; V gene: TRBV4-3; J gene: TRBJ2-1; CDR3 DNA: TGCGCCAGCAGCAAAAGGGAGACGTCCTACAATGAGCAGTTCTTC; CDR3 protein: CASSKRETSYNEQFF
clone size: .; D gene: TRBD2; V gene: TRBV12-3/TRBV12-4; J gene: TRBJ2-5; CDR3 DNA: TGTGCCAGCAGTTTCCCAGCGGGGGGGAAAGAGACCCAGTACTTC; CDR3 protein: CASSFPAGGKETQYF
clone size: .; D gene: .; V gene: TRBV10-3; J gene: TRBJ1-4; CDR3 DNA: TGTGCCATCAGTGAGTCAGGGACTAATGAAAAACTGTTTTTT; CDR3 protein: CAISESGTNEKLFF
clone size: few; D gene: .; V gene: TRBV6-1; J gene: TRBJ2-5; CDR3 DNA: TGTGCCAGCAGTAAATACGTGTCAGAGACCCAGTACTTC; CDR3 protein: CASSKYVSETQYF
clone size: few; D gene: .; V gene: TRBV12-3/TRBV12-4; J gene: TRBJ2-7; CDR3 DNA: TGTGCCAGCAGTTTTAGGGGAGGCTACGAGCAGTACTTC; CDR3 protein: CASSFRGGYEQYF
clone size: few; D gene: TRBD2; V gene: TRBV15; J gene: TRBJ2-1; CDR3 DNA: TGTGCCACCAGCAGAGATTATCGAGCGGGGGCCCGGAATGAGCAGTTCTTC; CDR3 protein: CATSRDYRAGARNEQFF
clone size: .; D gene: .; V gene: TRBV14; J gene: TRBJ2-3; CDR3 DNA: TGTGCCAGCAGCCAAGAAGTTGGGCAGGGAACGGATACGCAGTATTTT; CDR3 protein: CASSQEVGQGTDTQYF
clone size: many; D gene: TRBD1; V gene: TRBV5-6; J gene: TRBJ1-1; CDR3 DNA: TGTGCCAGCAGCCGGGACAGGGTGAACACTGAAGCTTTCTTT; CDR3 protein: CASSRDRVNTEAFF
clone size: few; D gene: .; V gene: TRBV29-1; J gene: TRBJ2-2; CDR3 DNA: TGCAGCGTTTCGGGTCAGGGGAACGGGGAGCTGTTTTTT; CDR3 protein: CSVSGQGNGELFF
clone size: few; D gene: .; V gene: TRBV6-4; J gene: TRBJ1-3; CDR3 DNA: TGTGCCAGCAGTGACACCGCCAAGGGCAACACCATATATTTT; CDR3 protein: CASSDTAKGNTIYF
clone size: many; D gene: TRBD1; V gene: TRBV13; J gene: TRBJ2-1; CDR3 DNA: TGTGCCAGCAGCCCCGGACAGGGAGCTTACAATGAGCAGTTCTTC; CDR3 protein: CASSPGQGAYNEQFF
clone size: .; D gene: TRBD2; V gene: TRBV20-1; J gene: TRBJ2-1; CDR3 DNA: TGCAGTGCTAGAGAAAGTAGCGGGGGGATAAATGAGCAGTTCTTC; CDR3 protein: CSARESSGGINEQFF
clone size: few; D gene: .; V gene: TRBV12-3/TRBV12-4; J gene: TRBJ1-5; CDR3 DNA: TGTGCCAGCAGTTCGGACGGTAATCAGCCCCAGCATTTT; CDR3 protein: CASSSDGNQPQHF
clone size: few; D gene: .; V gene: TRBV2; J gene: TRBJ2-7; CDR3 DNA: TGTGCCAGCAGTGAAGCGCGGATCCGTGCCGGCTACGAGCAGTACTTC; CDR3 protein: CASSEARIRAGYEQYF
clone size: .; D gene: TRBD1; V gene: TRBV5-1; J gene: TRBJ1-2; CDR3 DNA: TGCGCCAGCAGCTCGAACTACAGGGGGAACTATGGCTACACCTTC; CDR3 protein: CASSSNYRGNYGYTF
clone size: .; D gene: .; V gene: TRBV7-9; J gene: TRBJ2-2; CDR3 DNA: TGTGCCAGCAGCTCGGAGGTCGCCGGGGAGCTGTTTTTT; CDR3 protein: CASSSEVAGELFF
clone size: .; D gene: TRBD2; V gene: TRBV6-1; J gene: TRBJ2-3; CDR3 DNA: TGTGCCAGCAGGTCCAGCGGGAGGGCCCCCGATACGCAGTATTTT; CDR3 protein: CASRSSGRAPDTQYF
clone size: .; D gene: TRBD1; V gene: TRBV5-1; J gene: TRBJ1-2; CDR3 DNA: TGCGCCAGCAGCTTGCCGGGACAGGGGGCTGGCTACACCTTC; CDR3 protein: CASSLPGQGAGYTF
clone size: .; D gene: .; V gene: TRBV23-1; J gene: TRBJ2-1; CDR3 DNA: TGCGCCAGCAGTCATTTTGATTGCTACAATGAGCAGTTCTTC; CDR3 protein: CASSHFDCYNEQFF
clone size: few; D gene: .; V gene: TRBV20-1; J gene: TRBJ2-7; CDR3 DNA: TGCAGTGCTAGAGATAAGTATACACCCGAGCAGTACTTC; CDR3 protein: CSARDKYTPEQYF
clone size: .; D gene: TRBD2; V gene: TRBV7-7; J gene: TRBJ2-1; CDR3 DNA: TGTGCCAGCAGCCCGGGACTAGCGGTCCACAATGAGCAGTTCTTC; CDR3 protein: CASSPGLAVHNEQFF
clone size: .; D gene: .; V gene: TRBV3-1; J gene: TRBJ2-7; CDR3 DNA: TGTGCCAGCAGCTCGTTGGGACACGGGTTCGGCGAGCAGTACTTC; CDR3 protein: CASSSLGHGFGEQYF
clone size: few; D gene: .; V gene: TRBV11-2; J gene: TRBJ2-3; CDR3 DNA: TGTGCCAGCAGCTTAATGATTAGACTCTCCACAGATACGCAGTATTTT; CDR3 protein: CASSLMIRLSTDTQYF
clone size: .; D gene: TRBD2; V gene: TRBV29-1; J gene: TRBJ2-1; CDR3 DNA: TGCAGCGCTATTAGCGGGGGGGGCGGCAATGAGCAGTTCTTC; CDR3 protein: CSAISGGGGNEQFF
clone size: .; D gene: TRBD2; V gene: TRBV9; J gene: TRBJ2-3; CDR3 DNA: TGTGCCAGCAGCGTAAGCGGGGGGGCAGGGGATACGCAGTATTTT; CDR3 protein: CASSVSGGAGDTQYF
clone size: .; D gene: TRBD1; V gene: TRBV4-3; J gene: TRBJ1-1; CDR3 DNA: TGCGCCAGCAGCCTAAGGACAGGCACTGAAGCTTTCTTT; CDR3 protein: CASSLRTGTEAFF
clone size: .; D gene: .; V gene: TRBV3-1; J gene: TRBJ2-3; CDR3 DNA: TGTGCCAGCGGGACGAGCACAGATACGCAGTATTTT; CDR3 protein: CASGTSTDTQYF
clone size: .; D gene: .; V gene: TRBV19; J gene: TRBJ2-2; CDR3 DNA: TGTGCCAGTAGTATTTTAGGCGCCGGGGAGCTGTTTTTT; CDR3 protein: CASSILGAGELFF
clone size: many; D gene: TRBD1; V gene: TRBV5-1; J gene: TRBJ1-1; CDR3 DNA: TGCGCCAGCAGCATCCGACAGGGGGCAAACACTGAAGCTTTCTTT; CDR3 protein: CASSIRQGANTEAFF
clone size: few; D gene: TRBD2; V gene: TRBV5-1; J gene: TRBJ2-3; CDR3 DNA: TGCGCCAGCAGCCCTAGACTAGCGGGAAGGGATGATACGCAGTATTTT; CDR3 protein: CASSPRLAGRDDTQYF
clone size: .; D gene: .; V gene: TRBV20-1; J gene: TRBJ1-2; CDR3 DNA: TGCAGTGCTCTCCTCGCGGCGGTATATGGCTACACCTTC; CDR3 protein: CSALLAAVYGYTF
clone size: many; D gene: TRBD2; V gene: TRBV7-3; J gene: TRBJ2-3; CDR3 DNA: TGTGCCAGCACCGTAGCGGGCGGGAGAGATACGCAGTATTTT; CDR3 protein: CASTVAGGRDTQYF
clone size: .; D gene: TRBD2; V gene: TRBV18; J gene: TRBJ2-7; CDR3 DNA: TGTGCCAGCTCACCAGTAGTAGCGGGAGGGGGCGAGCAGTACTTC; CDR3 protein: CASSPVVAGGGEQYF
clone size: few; D gene: .; V gene: TRBV10-3; J gene: TRBJ1-1; CDR3 DNA: TGTGCCATAAACCCACAGGGAAACACTGAAGCTTTCTTT; CDR3 protein: CAINPQGNTEAFF
clone size: few; D gene: TRBD1; V gene: TRBV12-3/TRBV12-4; J gene: TRBJ1-5; CDR3 DNA: TGTGCCAGCAGCCCCGGACAGGGGGCCCTGGGGGGTCAGCCCCAGCATTTT; CDR3 protein: CASSPGQGALGGQPQHF
clone size: few; D gene: .; V gene: TRBV5-1; J gene: TRBJ1-3; CDR3 DNA: TGCGCCAGCAGCAGGGACGCGTTCTCTGGAAACACCATATATTTT; CDR3 protein: CASSRDAFSGNTIYF
clone size: few; D gene: .; V gene: TRBV5-1; J gene: TRBJ2-1; CDR3 DNA: TGCGCCAGCAGCTTGGATCCGGGGCCTAGCTCCTACAATGAGCAGTTCTTC; CDR3 protein: CASSLDPGPSSYNEQFF
clone size: .; D gene: .; V gene: TRBV12-3/TRBV12-4; J gene: TRBJ2-1; CDR3 DNA: TGTGCCAGCAGCCGCCAGTCCTACAATGAGCAGTTCTTC; CDR3 protein: CASSRQSYNEQFF
clone size: .; D gene: .; V gene: TRBV5-1; J gene: TRBJ1-2; CDR3 DNA: TGCGCCAGCAGCCGAATCCAGGGTGATGGCTACACCTTC; CDR3 protein: CASSRIQGDGYTF
clone size: few; D gene: TRBD1; V gene: TRBV3-1; J gene: TRBJ1-4; CDR3 DNA: TGTGCCAGCAGCCAGCCGGGACAGGGGACAAAACTGTTTTTT; CDR3 protein: CASSQPGQGTKLFF
clone size: few; D gene: .; V gene: TRBV18; J gene: TRBJ2-1; CDR3 DNA: TGTGCCAGCTCACGCCAGGACAGCTACAATGAGCAGTTCTTC; CDR3 protein: CASSRQDSYNEQFF